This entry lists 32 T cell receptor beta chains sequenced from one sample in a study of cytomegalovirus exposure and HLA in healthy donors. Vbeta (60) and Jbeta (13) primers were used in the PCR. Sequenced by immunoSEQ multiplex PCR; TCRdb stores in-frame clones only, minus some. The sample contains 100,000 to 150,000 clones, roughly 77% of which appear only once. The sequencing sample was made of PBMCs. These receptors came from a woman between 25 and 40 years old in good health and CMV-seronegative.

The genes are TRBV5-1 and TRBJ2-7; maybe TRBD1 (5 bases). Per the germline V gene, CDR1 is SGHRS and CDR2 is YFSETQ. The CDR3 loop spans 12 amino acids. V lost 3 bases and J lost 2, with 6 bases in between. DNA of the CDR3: TGCGCCAGCAGCTCGACAGCCTACGAGCAGTACTTC. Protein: CASSSTAYEQYF.

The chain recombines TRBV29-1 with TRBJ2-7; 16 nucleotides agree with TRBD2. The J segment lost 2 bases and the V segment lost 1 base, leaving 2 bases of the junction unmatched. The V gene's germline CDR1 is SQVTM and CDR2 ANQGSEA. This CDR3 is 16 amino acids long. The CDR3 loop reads CSVEGGLAGGPYEQYF. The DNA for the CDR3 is TGCAGCGTTGAAGGGGGACTAGCGGGAGGGCCCTACGAGCAGTACTTC.

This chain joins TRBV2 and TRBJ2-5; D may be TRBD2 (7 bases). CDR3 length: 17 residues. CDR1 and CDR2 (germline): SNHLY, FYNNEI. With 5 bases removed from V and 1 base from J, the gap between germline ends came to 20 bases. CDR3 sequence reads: CASSSNAIGGAQETQYF. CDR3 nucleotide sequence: TGTGCCAGCAGTTCAAACGCGATAGGGGGGGCCCAAGAGACCCAGTACTTC.

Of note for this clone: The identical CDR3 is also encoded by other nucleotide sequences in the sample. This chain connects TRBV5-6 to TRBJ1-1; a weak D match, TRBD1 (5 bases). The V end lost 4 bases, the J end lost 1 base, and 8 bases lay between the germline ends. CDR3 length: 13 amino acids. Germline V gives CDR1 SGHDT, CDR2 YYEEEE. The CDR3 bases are TGTGCCAGCAGCCCTACAGGGAACACTGAAGCTTTCTTT. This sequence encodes CASSPTGNTEAFF.

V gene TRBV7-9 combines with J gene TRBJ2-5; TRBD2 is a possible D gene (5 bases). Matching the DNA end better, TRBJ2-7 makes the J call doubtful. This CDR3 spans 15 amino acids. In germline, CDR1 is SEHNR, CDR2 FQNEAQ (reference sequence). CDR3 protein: CASSWLGDVSYEQYF. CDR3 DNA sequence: TGTGCCAGCAGCTGGTTGGGAGACGTATCCTACGAGCAGTACTTC.

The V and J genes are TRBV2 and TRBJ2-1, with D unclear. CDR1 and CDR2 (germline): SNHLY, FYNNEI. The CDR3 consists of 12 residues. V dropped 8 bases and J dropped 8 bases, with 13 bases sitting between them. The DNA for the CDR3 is TGTGCCAGCCCCCCCTTTGTAGATGAGCAGTTCTTC. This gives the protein CASPPFVDEQFF. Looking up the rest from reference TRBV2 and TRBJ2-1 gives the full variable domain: EPEVTQTPSHQVTQMGQEVILRCVPISNHLYFYWYRQILGQKVEFLVSFYNNEISEKSEIFDDQFSVERPDGSNFTLKIRSTKLEDSAMYFCASPPFVDEQFFGPGTRLTVL.

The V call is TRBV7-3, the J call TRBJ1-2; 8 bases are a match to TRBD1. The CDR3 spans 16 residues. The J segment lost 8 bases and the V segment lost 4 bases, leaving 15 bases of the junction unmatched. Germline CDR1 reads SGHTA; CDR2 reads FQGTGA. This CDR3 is CASSSTAGGGARGYTF. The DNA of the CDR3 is TGTGCCAGCAGCTCTACAGCAGGGGGCGGAGCGAGGGGCTACACCTTC.

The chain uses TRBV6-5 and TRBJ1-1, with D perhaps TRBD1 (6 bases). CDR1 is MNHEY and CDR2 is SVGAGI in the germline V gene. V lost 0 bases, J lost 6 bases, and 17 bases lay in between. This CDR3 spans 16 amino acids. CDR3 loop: CASSYSIFLRTAEAFF. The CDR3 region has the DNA TGTGCCAGCAGTTACTCGATATTTCTAAGGACAGCTGAAGCTTTCTTT.

The CDR3 here is CASTRPSGGRVNEQFF. CDR3 nucleotide sequence: TGTGCCAGCACCAGGCCATCGGGGGGCAGGGTCAATGAGCAGTTCTTC. The chain joins TRBV5-4 to TRBJ2-1; possible D gene TRBD2, 7 bases. The CDR3 runs 16 residues. The V gene's germline CDR1 is SGHNT and CDR2 YYREEE (reference sequence). V dropped 6 bases and J dropped 6 bases, with 22 bases sitting between them. The full variable domain, in which reference TRBV5-4 and TRBJ2-1 provide the parts outside the CDR3, is ETGVTQSPTHLIKTRGQQVTLRCSSQSGHNTVSWYQQALGQGPQFIFQYYREEENGRGNFPPRFSGLQFPNYSSELNVNALELDDSALYLCASTRPSGGRVNEQFFGPGTRLTVL.

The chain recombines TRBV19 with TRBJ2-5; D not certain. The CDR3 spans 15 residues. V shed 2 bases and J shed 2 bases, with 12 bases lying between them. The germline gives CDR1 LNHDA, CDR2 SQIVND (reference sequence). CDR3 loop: CASSISFRFQETQYF. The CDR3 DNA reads TGTGCCAGTAGTATATCTTTCAGGTTTCAAGAGACCCAGTACTTC.

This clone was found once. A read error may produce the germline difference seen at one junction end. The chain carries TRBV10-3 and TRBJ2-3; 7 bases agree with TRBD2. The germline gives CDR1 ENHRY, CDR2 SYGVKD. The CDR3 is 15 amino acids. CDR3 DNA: TGTGCCATCAGTTCCCGGGGGGAGATGCCAGATGCGCAGTATTTT. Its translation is CAISSRGEMPDAQYF.

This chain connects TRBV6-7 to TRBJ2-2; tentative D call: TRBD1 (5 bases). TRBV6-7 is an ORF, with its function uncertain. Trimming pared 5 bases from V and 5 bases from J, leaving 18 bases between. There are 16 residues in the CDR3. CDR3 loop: CASSGADLQRTGELFF. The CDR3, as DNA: TGTGCCAGCAGTGGGGCGGATCTACAGAGGACCGGGGAGCTGTTTTTT.

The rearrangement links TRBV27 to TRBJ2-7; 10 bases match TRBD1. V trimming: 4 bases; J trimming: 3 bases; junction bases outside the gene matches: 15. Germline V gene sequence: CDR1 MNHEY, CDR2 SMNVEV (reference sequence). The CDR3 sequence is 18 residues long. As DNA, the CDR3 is TGTGCCAGCAGTTCCACCGGGACAGGGGACCTCCTCTTCTACGAGCAGTACTTC. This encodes CASSSTGTGDLLFYEQYF.

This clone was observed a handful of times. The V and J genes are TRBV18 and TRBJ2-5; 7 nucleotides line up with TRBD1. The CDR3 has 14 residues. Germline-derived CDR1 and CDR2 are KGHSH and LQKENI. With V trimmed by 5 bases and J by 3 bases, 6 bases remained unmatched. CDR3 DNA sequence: TGTGCCAGCTCAGTCGTTCAGGGGGAAGAGACCCAGTACTTC. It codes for CASSVVQGEETQYF.

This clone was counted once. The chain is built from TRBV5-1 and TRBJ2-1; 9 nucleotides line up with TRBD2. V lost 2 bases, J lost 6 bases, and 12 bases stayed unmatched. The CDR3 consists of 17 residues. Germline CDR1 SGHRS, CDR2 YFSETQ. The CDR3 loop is CASSLDYSGSGSNEQFF. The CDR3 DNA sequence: TGCGCCAGCAGCTTAGACTATAGCGGTAGCGGGAGCAATGAGCAGTTCTTC.

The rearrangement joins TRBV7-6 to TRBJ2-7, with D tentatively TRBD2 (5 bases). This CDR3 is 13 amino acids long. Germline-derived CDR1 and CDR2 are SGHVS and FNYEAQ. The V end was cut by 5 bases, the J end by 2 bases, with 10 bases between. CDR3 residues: CASSPGTPYEQYF. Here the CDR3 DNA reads TGTGCCAGCAGCCCGGGAACCCCCTACGAGCAGTACTTC. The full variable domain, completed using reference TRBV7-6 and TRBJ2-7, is GAGVSQSPRYKVTKRGQDVALRCDPISGHVSLYWYRQALGQGPEFLTYFNYEAQQDKSGLPNDRFSAERPEGSISTLTIQRTEQRDSAMYRCASSPGTPYEQYFGPGTRLTVT.

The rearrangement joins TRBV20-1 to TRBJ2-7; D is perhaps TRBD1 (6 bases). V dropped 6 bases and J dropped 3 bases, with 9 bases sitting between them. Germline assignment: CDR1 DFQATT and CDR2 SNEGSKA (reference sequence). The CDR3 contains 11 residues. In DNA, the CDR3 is TGCAGTGCCAAACAGGGCTACGAGCAGTACTTC. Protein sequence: CSAKQGYEQYF.

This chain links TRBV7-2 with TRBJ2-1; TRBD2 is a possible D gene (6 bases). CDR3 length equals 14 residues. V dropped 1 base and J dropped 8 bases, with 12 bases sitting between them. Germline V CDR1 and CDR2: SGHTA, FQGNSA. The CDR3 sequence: CASSLVAATHEQFF. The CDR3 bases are TGTGCCAGCAGCTTAGTAGCGGCGACACATGAGCAGTTCTTC.

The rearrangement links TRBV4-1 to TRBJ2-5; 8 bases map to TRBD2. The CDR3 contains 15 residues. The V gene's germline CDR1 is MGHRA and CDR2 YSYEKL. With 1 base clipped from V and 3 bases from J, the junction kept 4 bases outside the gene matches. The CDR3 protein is CASSQVFSGEETQYF. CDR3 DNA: TGCGCCAGCAGCCAAGTATTTAGCGGGGAAGAGACCCAGTACTTC.

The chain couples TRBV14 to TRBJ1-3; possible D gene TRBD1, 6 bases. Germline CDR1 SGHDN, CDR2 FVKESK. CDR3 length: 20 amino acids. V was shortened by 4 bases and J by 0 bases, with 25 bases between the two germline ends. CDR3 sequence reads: CASSPLRWDIAINSGNTIYF. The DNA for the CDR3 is TGTGCCAGCAGCCCCCTGCGTTGGGACATCGCCATAAACTCTGGAAACACCATATATTTT.

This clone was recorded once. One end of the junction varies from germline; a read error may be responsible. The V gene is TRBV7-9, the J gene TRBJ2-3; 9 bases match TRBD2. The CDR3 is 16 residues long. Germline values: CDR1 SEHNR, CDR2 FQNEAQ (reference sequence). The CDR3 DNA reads TGTTCCAGCAGCGAGTGGGCTAGCGGGGAGGTAGATACGCAGTATTTT. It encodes CSSSEWASGEVDTQYF. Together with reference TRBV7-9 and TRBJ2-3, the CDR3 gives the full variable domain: DTGVSQNPRHKITKRGQNVTFRCDPISEHNRLYWYRQTLGQGPEFLTYFQNEAQLEKSRLLSDRFSAERPKGSFSTLEIQRTEQGDSAMYLCSSSEWASGEVDTQYFGPGTRLTVL.

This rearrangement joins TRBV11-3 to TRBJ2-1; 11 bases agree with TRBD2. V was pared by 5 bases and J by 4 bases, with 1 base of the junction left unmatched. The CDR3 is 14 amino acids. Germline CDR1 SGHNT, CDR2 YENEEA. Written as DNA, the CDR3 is TGTGCCAGCAGCGGGACTAGCGGATACAATGAGCAGTTCTTC. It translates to CASSGTSGYNEQFF.

In nucleotides, the CDR3 is TGTGCCAGTACCGACAGGGGAGGGGATGAAAAACTGTTTTTT. It codes for CASTDRGGDEKLFF. This rearrangement joins TRBV19 to TRBJ1-4, with TRBD1 matching 8 bases. CDR1 is LNHDA, CDR2 SQIVND, per germline (reference sequence). Trimming took 7 bases from V and 6 from J; bases not matched to a gene: 7. This CDR3 has 14 residues.

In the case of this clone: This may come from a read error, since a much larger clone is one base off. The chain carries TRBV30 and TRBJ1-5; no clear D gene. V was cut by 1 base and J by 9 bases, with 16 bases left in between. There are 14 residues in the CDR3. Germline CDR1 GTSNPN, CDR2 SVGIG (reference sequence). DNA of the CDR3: TGTGCCTGGAGTGCGGGGTTGGAAGCTCGGCCCCAGCATTTT. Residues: CAWSAGLEARPQHF.

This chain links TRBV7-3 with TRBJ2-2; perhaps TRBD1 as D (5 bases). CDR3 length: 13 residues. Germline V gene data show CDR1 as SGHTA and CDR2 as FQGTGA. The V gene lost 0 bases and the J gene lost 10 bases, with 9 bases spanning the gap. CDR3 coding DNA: TGTGCCAGCAGCTTAACGGTGGGGCAGGAGCTGTTTTTT. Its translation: CASSLTVGQELFF.

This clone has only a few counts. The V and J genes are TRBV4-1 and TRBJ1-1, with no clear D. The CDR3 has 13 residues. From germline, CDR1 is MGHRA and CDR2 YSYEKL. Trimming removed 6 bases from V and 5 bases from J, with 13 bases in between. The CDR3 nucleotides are TGCGCCAGCAGGCCTACCGGGGAGACTGAAGCTTTCTTT. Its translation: CASRPTGETEAFF.

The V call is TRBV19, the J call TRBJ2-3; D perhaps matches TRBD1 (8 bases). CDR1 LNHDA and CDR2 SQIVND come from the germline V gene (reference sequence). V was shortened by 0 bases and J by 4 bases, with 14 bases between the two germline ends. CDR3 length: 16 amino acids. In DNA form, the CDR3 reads TGTGCCAGTAGTATAGAGACAGGGGCGGGAGCAGATACGCAGTATTTT. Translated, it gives CASSIETGAGADTQYF.

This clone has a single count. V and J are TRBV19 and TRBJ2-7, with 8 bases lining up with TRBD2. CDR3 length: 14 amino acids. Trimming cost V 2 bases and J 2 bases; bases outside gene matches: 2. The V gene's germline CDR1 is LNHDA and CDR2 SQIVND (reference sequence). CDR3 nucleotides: TGTGCCAGTAGTATAAACGGGGGGGCCTACGAGCAGTACTTC. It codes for CASSINGGAYEQYF.

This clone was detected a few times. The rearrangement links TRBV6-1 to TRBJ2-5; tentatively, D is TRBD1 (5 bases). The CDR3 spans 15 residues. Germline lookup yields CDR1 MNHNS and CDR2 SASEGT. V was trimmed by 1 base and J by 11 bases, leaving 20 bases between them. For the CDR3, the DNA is TGTGCCAGCAGTGAAGAGGCAGGGTCGATAGGAGAGCAGTACTTC. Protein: CASSEEAGSIGEQYF.

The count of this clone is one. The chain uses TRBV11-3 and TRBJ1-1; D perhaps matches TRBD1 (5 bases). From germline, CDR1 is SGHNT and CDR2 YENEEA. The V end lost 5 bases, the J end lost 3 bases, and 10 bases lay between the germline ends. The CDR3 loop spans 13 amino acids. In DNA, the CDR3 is TGTGCCAGCAGCCCAGACAGATACACTGAAGCTTTCTTT. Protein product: CASSPDRYTEAFF. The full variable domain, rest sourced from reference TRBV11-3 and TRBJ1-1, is EAGVVQSPRYKIIEKKQPVAFWCNPISGHNTLYWYLQNLGQGPELLIRYENEEAVDDSQLPKDRFSAERLKGVDSTLKIQPAELGDSAVYLCASSPDRYTEAFFGQGTRLTVV.

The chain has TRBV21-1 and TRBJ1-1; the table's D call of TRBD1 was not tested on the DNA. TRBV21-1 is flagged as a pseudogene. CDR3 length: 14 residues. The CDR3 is CASSEQGFGTEAFF. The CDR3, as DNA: TGTGCCAGCAGCGAACAGGGGTTTGGCACTGAAGCTTTCTTT.

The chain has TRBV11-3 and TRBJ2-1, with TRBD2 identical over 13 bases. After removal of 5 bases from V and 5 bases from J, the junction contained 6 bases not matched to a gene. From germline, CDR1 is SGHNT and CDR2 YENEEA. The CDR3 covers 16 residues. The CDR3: CASSPGGTSGNNEQFF. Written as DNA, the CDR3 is TGTGCCAGCAGCCCAGGGGGGACTAGCGGGAACAATGAGCAGTTCTTC.